These 4 T cell receptor beta chains share one sample of origin, sequenced in a study of T cell changes during pregnancy in multiple sclerosis. The repertoire was sequenced with immunoSEQ multiplex PCR; TCRdb's copy has only in-frame clones and lacks some. The table lists about 59,000 clones, just over 90% of them singletons. The starting material was peripheral blood, obtained in the second trimester of pregnancy. The receptors stem from a female donor with multiple sclerosis, enrolled in a pregnancy study.

CDR3 in DNA: TGTGCCAGCAGCGAGACCCCCGGGACAGAAAAAGGAAAACTGTTTTTT. Its translation: CASSETPGTEKGKLFF. The rearrangement links TRBV9 to TRBJ1-4; TRBD1 matches at 7 bases. Germline-derived CDR1 and CDR2 are SGDLS and YYNGEE. J gave up 10 bases and V 3 bases, and 15 bases lay outside the gene matches. This CDR3 has 16 amino acids. Full variable domain (rest looked up from reference TRBV9 and TRBJ1-4): DSGVTQTPKHLITATGQRVTLRCSPRSGDLSVYWYQQSLDQGLQFLIQYYNGEERAKGNILERFSAQQFPDLHSELNLSSLELGDSALYFCASSETPGTEKGKLFFGSGTQLSVL.

The genes are TRBV2 and TRBJ2-6, with 10 bases identical to TRBD1. CDR3 length: 15 residues. J gave up 4 bases and V 8 bases, and 5 bases lay outside the gene matches. Germline lookup yields CDR1 SNHLY and CDR2 FYNNEI. CDR3 region: CASGTGVRGANVLTF. The CDR3 coding sequence is TGTGCCAGCGGGACAGGGGTGCGGGGGGCCAACGTCCTGACTTTC.

The rearrangement joins TRBV5-1 to TRBJ1-5; no definite D call. The CDR3 loop spans 14 amino acids. The V gene's germline CDR1 is SGHRS and CDR2 YFSETQ. Trimming pared 10 bases from V and 3 bases from J, leaving 17 bases between. CDR3 DNA: TGCGCCTCTAATAGCGTCGGTTACAATCAGCCCCAGCATTTT. As protein: CASNSVGYNQPQHF.

This clone was seen once. The J gene is TRBJ2-3, the V gene TRBV6-4; 11 nucleotides align to TRBD2. Per germline, CDR1 MRHNA and CDR2 SNTAGT. With V trimmed by 0 bases and J by 2 bases, 4 bases remained unmatched. This CDR3 region has 17 residues. In DNA form, the CDR3 reads TGTGCCAGCAGTGACTCGGCTAGCGGGGGGCACACAGATACGCAGTATTTT. It encodes CASSDSASGGHTDTQYF.